These T cell receptor beta chains were read from a single sample in a study of T cell responses to AZD1222 COVID-19 vaccine. Sequenced by immunoSEQ multiplex PCR; TCRdb stores in-frame clones only, minus some. The table lists 150,000 to 200,000 clones, 85% to 95% of them singletons. The sequencing used peripheral blood, collected on day 0 of AZD1222 vaccination. These receptors were taken from an adult in good health. The conserved cysteine and the conserved F or W are not part of the CDR3 here. Each record gives: V gene, CDR3 protein.

>TRBV6-6
ASSVVVDTQY
>TRBV9
ASSESGATDTQY
>TRBV5-6
ASSETGRNSPLH
>TRBV27
ASSWVSQASHYGYT
>TRBV5-1
ASSPGSGLNTEAF
>TRBV28
ASSLLGSSTDTQY
>TRBV13
ASSHRQALLYEQY
>TRBV27
ASSLSFSGRASGPYNEQF
>TRBV28
ASSRIAGGGTGELF
>TRBV9
ASSVRPGGAANEQY
>TRBV4-2
ASSQDLWNTGELF
>TRBV29-1
SVKRTGRDTEAF
>TRBV6-5
ASTQRQGKPQH
>TRBV10-3
AISALAATNYGYT
>TRBV7-6
ASSAALGSNQPQH
>TRBV4-1
ASSHQNSGGDNEQF
>TRBV7-9
ASSLGDRDFIDNSPLH
>TRBV28
ASSTGQGFGSPLH
>TRBV30
AWTPAGGSYEQY
>TRBV6-6
ASSPRWDTYTYNEQF
>TRBV7-3
ASSLNGVRNSPLH
>TRBV6-5
ASSYVRGPYGYT
>TRBV28
ASSISVRGKSNQPQH
>TRBV18
ASSPGLTDTDTQY
>TRBV27
ASSLFRARVGYT
>TRBV4-3
ASSHLGGGRAEAF
>TRBV11-2
ASSLGASNQPQH
>TRBV5-4
ASSLELADYNEQF
>TRBV7-9
ASSFTGTGYNEQF
>TRBV19
ASSPVGGDYGYT
>TRBV18
ASSLDRGDYGYT
>TRBV7-7
ASSSEMNTGELF
>TRBV11-2
ASSSAGDLTRYEQY
>TRBV27
ASSLGFKGYEQY
>TRBV9
ASSVNKQGVADNEQF
>TRBV11-2
ASSRNGFKYNEQF
>TRBV19
ATSTGRNQPQH
>TRBV5-1
ASSLDRGTHTEAF
>TRBV5-1
ASSLDGGRFLDTQY
>TRBV9
ASSVGSTQGGATQY
>TRBV7-3
ASSPGWVLANTGELF
>TRBV19
ASSNSQRGTYEQY
>TRBV30
AWKVGKTEAF
>TRBV6-5
ASSRGTASNQPQH
>TRBV28
ASTLTGEIYEQY
>TRBV7-2
ASRIFSNYEQY
>TRBV3-1/TRBV3-2
ASSQELAGHVRTDTQY
>TRBV5-6
ASSLGPPLAAQGETQY
>TRBV6-5
ASRIGTGSSEAF
>TRBV30
AWTPGQGISYEQY